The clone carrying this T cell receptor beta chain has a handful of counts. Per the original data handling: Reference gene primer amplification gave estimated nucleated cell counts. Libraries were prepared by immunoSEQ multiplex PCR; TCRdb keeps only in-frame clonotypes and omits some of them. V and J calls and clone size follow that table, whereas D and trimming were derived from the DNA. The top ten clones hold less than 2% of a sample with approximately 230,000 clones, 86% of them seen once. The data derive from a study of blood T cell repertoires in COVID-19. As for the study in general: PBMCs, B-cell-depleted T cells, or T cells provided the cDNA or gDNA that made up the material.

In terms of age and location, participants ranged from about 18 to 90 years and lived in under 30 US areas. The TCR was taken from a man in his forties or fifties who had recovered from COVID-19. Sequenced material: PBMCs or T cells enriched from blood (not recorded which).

CDR3 protein: CAWSGTGGHSPLHF. The CDR3 region has the DNA TGTGCCTGGAGTGGAACAGGGGGGCATTCACCCCTCCACTTT. V is TRBV30 and J is TRBJ1-6; 8 positions match TRBD1. CDR1 GTSNPN and CDR2 SVGIG come from the germline V gene (reference sequence). The CDR3 spans 14 residues. V was clipped by 1 base and J by 8 bases; unmatched bases: 4.